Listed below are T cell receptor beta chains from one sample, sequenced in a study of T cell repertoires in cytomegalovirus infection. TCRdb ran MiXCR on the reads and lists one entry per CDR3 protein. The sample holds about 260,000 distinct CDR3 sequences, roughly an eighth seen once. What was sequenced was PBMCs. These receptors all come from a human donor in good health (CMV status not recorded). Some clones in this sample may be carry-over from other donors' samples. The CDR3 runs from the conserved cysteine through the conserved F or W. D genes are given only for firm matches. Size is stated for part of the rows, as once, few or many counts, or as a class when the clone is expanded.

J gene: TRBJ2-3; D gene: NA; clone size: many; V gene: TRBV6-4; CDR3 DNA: TGTGCCAGCAGTGAAAGGGAAGGGAGCCCAGATACGCAGTATTTT; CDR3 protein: CASSEREGSPDTQYF
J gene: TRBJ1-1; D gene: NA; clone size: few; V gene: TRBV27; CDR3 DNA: TGTGCCAGCAGTTTATCAGTCATGAACACTGAAGCTTTCTTT; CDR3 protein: CASSLSVMNTEAFF
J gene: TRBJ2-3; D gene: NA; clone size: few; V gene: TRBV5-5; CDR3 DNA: TGTGCCAGCAGCTTGCAAGGGGCCAGCACAGATACGCAGTATTTT; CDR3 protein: CASSLQGASTDTQYF
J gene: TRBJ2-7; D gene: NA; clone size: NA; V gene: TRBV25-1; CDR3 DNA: TGTGCCAGCAGTGGTGGCGGTTCCTGGGAGCAGTACTTC; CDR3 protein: CASSGGGSWEQYF
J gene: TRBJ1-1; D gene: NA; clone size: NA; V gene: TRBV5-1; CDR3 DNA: TGCGCCAGCAGCTCGGGGCTTAGCGGGACACAGAACACTGAAGCTTTCTTT; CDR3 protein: CASSSGLSGTQNTEAFF
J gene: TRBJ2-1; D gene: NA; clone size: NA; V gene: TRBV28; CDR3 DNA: TGTGCCAGCAGCTTTGGTTTGCGGGGACCCTACAATAAGCAGTTCTTC; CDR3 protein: CASSFGLRGPYNKQFF
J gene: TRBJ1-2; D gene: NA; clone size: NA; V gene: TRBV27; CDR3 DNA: TGTGCCAGCAGTTTGACCGGGACTACCTATGGCTACACCTTC; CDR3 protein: CASSLTGTTYGYTF
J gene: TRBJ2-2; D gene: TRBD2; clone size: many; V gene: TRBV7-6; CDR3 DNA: TGTGCCAGCAAGTCAGCGGGAGACACCGGGGAGCTGTTTTTT; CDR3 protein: CASKSAGDTGELFF
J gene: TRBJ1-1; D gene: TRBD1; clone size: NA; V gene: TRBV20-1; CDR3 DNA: TGCAGTGCTACGACAGGGATGCTCCGGAACACTGAAGCTTTCTTT; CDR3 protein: CSATTGMLRNTEAFF
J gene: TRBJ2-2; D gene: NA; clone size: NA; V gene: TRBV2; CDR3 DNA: TGTGCCAGCGACGGGGGCGGGAACACCGGGGAGCTGTTTTTT; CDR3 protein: CASDGGGNTGELFF
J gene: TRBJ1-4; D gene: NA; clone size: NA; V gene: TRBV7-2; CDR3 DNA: TGTGCCAGCAGCTTAGGGGGGCTTTCGGAAAAACTGTTTTTT; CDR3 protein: CASSLGGLSEKLFF
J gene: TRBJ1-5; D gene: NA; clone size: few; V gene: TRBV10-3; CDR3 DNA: TGTGCCATGGGGGGAGGGAATCAGCCCCAGCATTTT; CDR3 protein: CAMGGGNQPQHF
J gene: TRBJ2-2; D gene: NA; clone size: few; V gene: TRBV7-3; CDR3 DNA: TGTGCCAGCAGCTTAAACGGGAGCCCGGTCACCGGGGAGCTGTTTTTT; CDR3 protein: CASSLNGSPVTGELFF
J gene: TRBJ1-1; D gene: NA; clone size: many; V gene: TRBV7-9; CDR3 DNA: TGTGCCAGCAGCTTAAACAAGAACACTGAAGCTTTCTTT; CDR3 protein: CASSLNKNTEAFF
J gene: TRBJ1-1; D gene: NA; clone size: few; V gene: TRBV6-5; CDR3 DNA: TGTGCCAGCAGTTACCAGGTGGATTTCAGTGAAGCTTTCTTT; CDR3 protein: CASSYQVDFSEAFF
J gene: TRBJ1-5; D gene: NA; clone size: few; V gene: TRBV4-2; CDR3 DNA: TGTGCCAGCAGCCAAGTCTCGGGTAGCAATCAGCCCCAGCATTTT; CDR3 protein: CASSQVSGSNQPQHF
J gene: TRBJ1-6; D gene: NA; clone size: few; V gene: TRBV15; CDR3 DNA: TGTGCCACCAGCAGAGAGGGAGACGGGAATTCACCCCTCCACTTT; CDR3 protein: CATSREGDGNSPLHF
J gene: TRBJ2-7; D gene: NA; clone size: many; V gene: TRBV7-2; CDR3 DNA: TGTGCCAGCAGTCTGGGTCAGACTACCCGAGGGCAGTACTTC; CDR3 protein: CASSLGQTTRGQYF
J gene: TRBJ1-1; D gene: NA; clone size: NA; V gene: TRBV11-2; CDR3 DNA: TGTGCCAGCAGCCAACTGAAACCTAGCGCTGAAGCTTTCTTT; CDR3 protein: CASSQLKPSAEAFF
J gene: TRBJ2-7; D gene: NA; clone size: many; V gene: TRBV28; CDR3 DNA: TGTGCCAGCAGCTGGGCCTCCTACGAGCAGTACTTC; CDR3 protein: CASSWASYEQYF
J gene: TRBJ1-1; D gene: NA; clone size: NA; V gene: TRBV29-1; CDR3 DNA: TGCAGCGTCTACGGACGGGTGTCGAACACTGAAGCTTTCTTT; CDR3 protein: CSVYGRVSNTEAFF
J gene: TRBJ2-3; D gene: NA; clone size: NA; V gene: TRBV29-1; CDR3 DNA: TGCAGCGTTGAGGTCAGGGGGGCCGATACGCAGTATTTT; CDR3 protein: CSVEVRGADTQYF
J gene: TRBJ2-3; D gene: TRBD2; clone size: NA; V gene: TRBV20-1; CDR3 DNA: TGCAGTGCTAGAGTGGGACTAGCGGGCATTACGGGAAGCACAGATACGCAGTATTTT; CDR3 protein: CSARVGLAGITGSTDTQYF
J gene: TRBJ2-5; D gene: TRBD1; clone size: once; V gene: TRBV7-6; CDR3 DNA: TGTGCCAGCAGCCCCGGGGACAGGGGGTCCCAAGAGAACCAGTACTTC; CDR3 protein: CASSPGDRGSQENQYF
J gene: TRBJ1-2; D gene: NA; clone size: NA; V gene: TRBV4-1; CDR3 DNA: TGCGCCAGCAGCCTCCCTGGGGCAGGGCCATATGGCTACACCTTC; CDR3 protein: CASSLPGAGPYGYTF
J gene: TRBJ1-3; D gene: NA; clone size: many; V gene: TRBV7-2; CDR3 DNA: TGTGCCAGCAGTCGCCAGGGGAACACCATATATTTT; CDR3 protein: CASSRQGNTIYF
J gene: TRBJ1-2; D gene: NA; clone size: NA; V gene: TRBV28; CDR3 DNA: TGTGCCAACAGCAGGGGACTGGGGGGCTACACCTTC; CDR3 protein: CANSRGLGGYTF
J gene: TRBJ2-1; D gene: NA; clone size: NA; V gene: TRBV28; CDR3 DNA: TGTGCCAGCATCCCTCTAGGCGGCAGGGAAAGGTACAATGAGCAGTTCTTC; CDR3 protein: CASIPLGGRERYNEQFF
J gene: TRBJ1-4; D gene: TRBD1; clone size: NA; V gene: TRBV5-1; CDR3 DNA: TGCGCCAGCAGCATTTCCGGGACAGCCCCAACTAATGAAAAACTGTTTTTT; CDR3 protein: CASSISGTAPTNEKLFF
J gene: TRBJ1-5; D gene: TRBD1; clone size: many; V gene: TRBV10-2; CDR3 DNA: TGCGCCAGCAGTTTGGGGACAGTCAATCAGCCCCAGCATTTT; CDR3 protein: CASSLGTVNQPQHF
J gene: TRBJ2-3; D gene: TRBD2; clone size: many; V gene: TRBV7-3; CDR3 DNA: TGTGCCAGCAGCTTGTCAGCGGGAGGAGGAGATACGCAGTATTTT; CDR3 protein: CASSLSAGGGDTQYF
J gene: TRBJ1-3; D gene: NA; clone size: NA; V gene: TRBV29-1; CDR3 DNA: TGCAGCGGAGTGGAAACGGGGAATGGAAACACCATATATTTT; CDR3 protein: CSGVETGNGNTIYF
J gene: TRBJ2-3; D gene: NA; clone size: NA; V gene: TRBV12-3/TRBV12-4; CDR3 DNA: TGTGCCAGCAGTTTAACGCGGAGGGCGGATACGCAGTATTTT; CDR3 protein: CASSLTRRADTQYF
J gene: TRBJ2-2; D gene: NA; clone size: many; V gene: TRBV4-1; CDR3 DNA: TGCGCCAGCAGCCAAGATTTGTCGGGGTCAAGCACCGGGGAGCTGTTTTTT; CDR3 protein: CASSQDLSGSSTGELFF
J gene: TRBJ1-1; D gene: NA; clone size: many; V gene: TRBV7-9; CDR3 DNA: TGTGCCAGCAGCCCCAGAGGGGGGCAGGAATCGTACACTGAAGCTTTCTTT; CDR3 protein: CASSPRGGQESYTEAFF
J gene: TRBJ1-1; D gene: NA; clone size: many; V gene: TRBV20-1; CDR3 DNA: TGCAGTGCTAGCGGACAACCGATGAACACTGAAGCTTTCTTT; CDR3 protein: CSASGQPMNTEAFF
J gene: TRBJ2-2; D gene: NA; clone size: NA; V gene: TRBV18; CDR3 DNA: TGTGCCAGCTCACCGAAGGAAACCGGGGAGCTGTTTTTT; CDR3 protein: CASSPKETGELFF
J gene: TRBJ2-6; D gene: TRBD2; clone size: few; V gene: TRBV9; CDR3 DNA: TGTGCCAGCAGCCCCCTAGCGGGATGGAGCTCTGGGGCCAACGTCCTGACTTTC; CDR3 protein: CASSPLAGWSSGANVLTF
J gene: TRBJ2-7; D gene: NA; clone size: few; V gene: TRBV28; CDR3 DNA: TGTGCCAGCAAGAGGGGCGGGGTTCGGGAGCAGTACTTC; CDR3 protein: CASKRGGVREQYF
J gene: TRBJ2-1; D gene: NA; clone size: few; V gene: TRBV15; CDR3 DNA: TGTGCCACCAGCTTCCGACCGAGCTCCTACAATGAGCAGTTCTTC; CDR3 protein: CATSFRPSSYNEQFF
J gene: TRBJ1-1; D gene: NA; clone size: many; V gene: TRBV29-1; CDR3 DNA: TGCAGCGTTGAAGGCTTCGGAACTGAAGCTTTCTTT; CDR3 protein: CSVEGFGTEAFF
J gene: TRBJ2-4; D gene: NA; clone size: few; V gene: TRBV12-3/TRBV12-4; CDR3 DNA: TGTGCCAGCAGTCTCCACTCCATAGCCAAAAACATTCAGTACTTC; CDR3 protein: CASSLHSIAKNIQYF
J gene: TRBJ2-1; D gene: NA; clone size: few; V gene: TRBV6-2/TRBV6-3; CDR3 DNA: TGTGCCAGCAGCCTAACCACTGTCGGCGGTGAGCAGTTCTTC; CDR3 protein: CASSLTTVGGEQFF
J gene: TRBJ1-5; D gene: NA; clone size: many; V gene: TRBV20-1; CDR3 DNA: TGCAGTGTCCGGGGAATTCAGCCCCAGCATTTT; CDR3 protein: CSVRGIQPQHF
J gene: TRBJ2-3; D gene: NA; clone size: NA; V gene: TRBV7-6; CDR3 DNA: TGTGCCAGCAGCTTATCCGGACAGTCAGATACGCAGTATTTT; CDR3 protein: CASSLSGQSDTQYF
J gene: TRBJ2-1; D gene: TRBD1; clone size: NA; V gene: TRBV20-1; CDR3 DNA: TGCAGTGCTACCGACAGGGTAAACAATGAGCAGTTCTTC; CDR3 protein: CSATDRVNNEQFF
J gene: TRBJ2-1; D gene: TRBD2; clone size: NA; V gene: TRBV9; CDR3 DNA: TGTGCCAGCAGCCCGCCATCCCTTCTCGTCGGACTAGCGGGATACAATGAGCAGTTCTTC; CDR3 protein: CASSPPSLLVGLAGYNEQFF
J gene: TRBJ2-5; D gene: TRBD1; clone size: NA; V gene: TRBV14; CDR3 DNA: TGTGCCAGCAGCCAAGCCAGGGGGCGAGAGACCCAGTACTTC; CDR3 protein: CASSQARGRETQYF
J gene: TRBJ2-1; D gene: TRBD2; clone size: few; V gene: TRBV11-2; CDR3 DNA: TGTGCCAGCAGCTTCTTGGGATTAAGCGGGGGGACCTACAATGAGCAGTTCTTC; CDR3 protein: CASSFLGLSGGTYNEQFF
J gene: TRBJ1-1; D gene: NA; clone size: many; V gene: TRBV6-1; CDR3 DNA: TGTGCCAGCAGCTCCTGGGGGGTAACGGGTGAAGCTTTCTTT; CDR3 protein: CASSSWGVTGEAFF